This T cell receptor (beta chain) was sequenced for a study of blood T cell repertoires in COVID-19. Source study methods: Amplified reference gene primers provided the basis for estimating nucleated cell counts. Measured with immunoSEQ multiplex PCR; TCRdb has only the in-frame clones, and not every one. The DNA was the basis for D and trimming; V, J and clone size are from that table. This table has 150,000 to 200,000 clones, around 86% appearing once. This CDR3 is 13 amino acids long. The germline V and J ends were trimmed by 6 bases and 1 base, with 9 bases remaining between them. The sequence came from a man between 18 and 29 years old with acute or convalescent COVID-19. V usage is TRBV12-3 or TRBV12-4 and J usage is TRBJ1-1; no reliable D call. The sequencing sample was made of peripheral blood. The CDR3 here is CASRRLRNTEAFF. In DNA form, the CDR3 reads TGTGCCAGCAGGCGGCTAAGGAACACTGAAGCTTTCTTT.